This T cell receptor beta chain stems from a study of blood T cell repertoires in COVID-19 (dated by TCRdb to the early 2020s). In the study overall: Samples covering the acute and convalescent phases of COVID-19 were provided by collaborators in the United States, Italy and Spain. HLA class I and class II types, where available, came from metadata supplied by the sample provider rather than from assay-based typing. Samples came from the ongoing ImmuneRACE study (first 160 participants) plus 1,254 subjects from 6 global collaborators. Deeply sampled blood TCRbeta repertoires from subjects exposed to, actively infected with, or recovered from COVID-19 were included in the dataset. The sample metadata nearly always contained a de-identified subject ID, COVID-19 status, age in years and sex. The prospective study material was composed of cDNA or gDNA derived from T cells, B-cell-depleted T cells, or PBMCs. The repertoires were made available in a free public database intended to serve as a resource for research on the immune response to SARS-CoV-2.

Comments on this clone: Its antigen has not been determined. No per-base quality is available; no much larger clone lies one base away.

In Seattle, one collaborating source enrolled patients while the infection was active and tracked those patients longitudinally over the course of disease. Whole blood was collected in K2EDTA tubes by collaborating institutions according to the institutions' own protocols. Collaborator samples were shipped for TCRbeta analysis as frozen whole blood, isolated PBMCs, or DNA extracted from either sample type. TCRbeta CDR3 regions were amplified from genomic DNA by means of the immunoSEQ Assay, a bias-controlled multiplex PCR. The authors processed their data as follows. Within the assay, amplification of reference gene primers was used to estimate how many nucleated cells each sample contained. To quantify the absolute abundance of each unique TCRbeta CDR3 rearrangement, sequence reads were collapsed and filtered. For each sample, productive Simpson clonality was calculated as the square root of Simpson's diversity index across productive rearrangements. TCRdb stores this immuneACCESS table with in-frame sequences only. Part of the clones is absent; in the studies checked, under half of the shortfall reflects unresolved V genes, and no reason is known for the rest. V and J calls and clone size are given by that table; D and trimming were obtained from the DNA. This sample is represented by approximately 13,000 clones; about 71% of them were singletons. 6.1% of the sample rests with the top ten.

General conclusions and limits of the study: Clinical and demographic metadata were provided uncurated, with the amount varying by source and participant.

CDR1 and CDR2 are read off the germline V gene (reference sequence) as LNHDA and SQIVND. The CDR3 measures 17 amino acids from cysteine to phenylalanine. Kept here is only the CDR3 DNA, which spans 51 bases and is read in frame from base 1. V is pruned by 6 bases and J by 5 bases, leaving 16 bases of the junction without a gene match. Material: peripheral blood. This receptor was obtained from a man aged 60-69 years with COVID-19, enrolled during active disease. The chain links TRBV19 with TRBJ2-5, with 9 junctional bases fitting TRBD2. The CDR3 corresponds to CASSPWTSETLLETQYF. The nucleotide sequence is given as TGTGCCAGTAGCCCGTGGACTAGCGAGACCCTCCTGGAGACCCAGTACTTC.